Listed below are T cell receptor beta chains from one sample, sequenced in a study of cytomegalovirus exposure and HLA in healthy donors. Measured with immunoSEQ multiplex PCR; TCRdb has only the in-frame clones, and not every one. Of 200,000 or so clones listed, around 83% are singletons. Specimen: PBMCs. The receptor set was obtained from a girl between 5 and 17 years old in good health and CMV-seronegative. The CDR3 runs from the conserved cysteine through the conserved F or W. The D gene is left open where the match is weak. The size entry is marked missing in some rows and otherwise reads once, few, many or a size class.

TRBV29-1	TRBJ2-7	.	.	TGCAGCGTTGAAAAACAGGGTGACGAGCAGTACTTC	CSVEKQGDEQYF
TRBV27	TRBJ2-3	.	.	TGTGCCACCAGGGAAAACAGGAGACCTAGCACAGATACGCAGTATTTT	CATRENRRPSTDTQYF
TRBV9	TRBJ2-5	.	.	TGTGCCAGCAGCGTAGGGGACACCGCGGCGAAGACCCAGTACTTC	CASSVGDTAAKTQYF
TRBV5-4	TRBJ2-1	.	once	TGTGCCAGCAGCCAATTGGGTAGACAGGGAGGTACCGATGAGCAGTTCTTC	CASSQLGRQGGTDEQFF
TRBV7-2	TRBJ2-1	.	.	TGTGCCAGCAGCTTAGCCCCTAAGAACAATGAGCAGTTCTTC	CASSLAPKNNEQFF
TRBV7-9	TRBJ2-7	.	.	TGTGCCAGCAGCTTAGGTCGGTCAGGGGACCCCTACGAGCAGTACTTC	CASSLGRSGDPYEQYF
TRBV30	TRBJ1-1	TRBD1	.	TGTGCCTGGGGCGACGGGGACAGGGATTTCTTT	CAWGDGDRDFF
TRBV29-1	TRBJ2-5	TRBD1	.	TGCAGCGTGGGGACAGGGATGGAGGAAGAGCAGTACTTC	CSVGTGMEEEQYF
TRBV5-4	TRBJ1-1	.	.	TGTGCCAGCAGCTTGGGACACATTGAAGCTTTCTTT	CASSLGHIEAFF
TRBV28	TRBJ1-1	TRBD1	few	TGTGCCAGCAATCCCAAGGACAGGGGAGCTGAAGCTTTCTTT	CASNPKDRGAEAFF
TRBV18	TRBJ2-2	.	few	TGTGCCAGCTCACCATACGGGACTCCTAGGGGCACCGGGGAGCTGTTTTTT	CASSPYGTPRGTGELFF
TRBV5-5	TRBJ1-1	.	.	TGTGCCAGCAGCGCGCCCCAGGGGAGCCGGAACACTGAAGCTTTCTTT	CASSAPQGSRNTEAFF
TRBV7-9	TRBJ2-3	.	.	TGTGCCAGCAGCTCCCGGACCGGGGGAGCTCAACACACAGATACGCAGTATTTT	CASSSRTGGAQHTDTQYF
TRBV5-1	TRBJ2-1	TRBD1	.	TGCGCCAGCAGCTTCGGGACAGGGTGGGGCAATGAGCAGTTCTTC	CASSFGTGWGNEQFF
TRBV5-4	TRBJ1-2	TRBD1	.	TGTGCCAGCAGCTTAAGGGGGCGGGAATCCAACTATGGCTACACCTTC	CASSLRGRESNYGYTF
TRBV5-5	TRBJ2-6	TRBD1	few	TGTGCCAGCAGCTTGGCTGCAGGGGGCTCAGCTAGGGCCAACGTCCTGACTTTC	CASSLAAGGSARANVLTF
TRBV4-3	TRBJ2-3	.	.	TGCGCCAGCAGCCAAGGACGATTCGGAGGCACAGATACGCAGTATTTT	CASSQGRFGGTDTQYF
TRBV5-1	TRBJ2-7	TRBD2	.	TGCGCCAGCAGCGGGGCTAGCGGATCTTCCTACGAGCAGTACTTC	CASSGASGSSYEQYF
TRBV9	TRBJ2-5	.	.	TGTGCCAGCAGCGTACAGGAGGGAGCACGAGAGACCCAGTACTTC	CASSVQEGARETQYF
TRBV5-4	TRBJ1-2	.	.	TGTGCCTGCACCCTCGGGGGTATGGGCGCGAGCGTCTATGGCTACACCTTC	CACTLGGMGASVYGYTF
TRBV5-1	TRBJ2-3	.	.	TGCGCCAGCAGCATACCAACAGACACAGATACGCAGTATTTT	CASSIPTDTDTQYF
TRBV7-9	TRBJ2-7	TRBD2	.	TGTTCCAGCAGCCCCGGACTAGCGGGAGGGCAGACCTACGAGCAGTACTTC	CSSSPGLAGGQTYEQYF
TRBV2	TRBJ1-5	TRBD1	.	TGTGCCAGCAGTGGTCAAGGGGGCAGTCAGCCCCAGCATTTT	CASSGQGGSQPQHF
TRBV7-2	TRBJ2-7	.	.	TGTGCCAGCAGCTTAGGGGACACCTACTACGAGCAGTACTTC	CASSLGDTYYEQYF
TRBV27	TRBJ1-2	TRBD1	.	TGTGCCAGCAGTTTATCGGGCGGGACAGGGGGCGCGTTAGGAGGCTACACCTTC	CASSLSGGTGGALGGYTF
TRBV6-6	TRBJ2-7	TRBD2	few	TGTGCCAGCAGTTATCAAGCGGGGGCCGAGGAGCAGTACTTC	CASSYQAGAEEQYF
TRBV11-2	TRBJ2-7	TRBD1	.	TGTGCCAGCAGCCAGACCACAGGGGTAGTTATCAGCGAGCAGTACTTC	CASSQTTGVVISEQYF
TRBV7-2	TRBJ2-3	.	once	TGTGCCAGCAGCCCAGACAGAGGCCGCACAGATACGCAGTATTTT	CASSPDRGRTDTQYF
TRBV5-1	TRBJ1-1	.	.	TGCGCCAGCAGCTTGTTAGGGCAGGGGATGAACACTGAAGCTTTCTTT	CASSLLGQGMNTEAFF
TRBV14	TRBJ1-2	TRBD1	.	TGTGCCAGCAGCCAAGACCTGGGGGACAGGGGCTACTATGGCTACACCTTC	CASSQDLGDRGYYGYTF
TRBV7-8	TRBJ1-2	.	.	TGTGCCAGCAGCTCACAGGGCGACTACACCTTC	CASSSQGDYTF
TRBV5-4	TRBJ2-3	.	.	TGTGCCAGCAGCTTGAGTGCAGGGTATACAGATACGCAGTATTTT	CASSLSAGYTDTQYF
TRBV5-1	TRBJ2-1	TRBD2	few	TGCGCCAGCAGCGTGGCCGGGACTAGCGGGAGTAATGAGCAGTTCTTC	CASSVAGTSGSNEQFF
TRBV7-2	TRBJ1-2	TRBD1	.	TGTGCCAGCAGCTTAGGGAGCGGGACAGGGGATGGCTACACCTTC	CASSLGSGTGDGYTF
TRBV7-9	TRBJ1-6	.	once	TGTGCCAGCAGCTTAGAAGTCCGAGGACAGACGAATTCACCCCTCCACTTT	CASSLEVRGQTNSPLHF
TRBV6-6	TRBJ1-5	.	few	TGTGCCAGCAGTTACGACAGTAGCAATCAGCCCCAGCATTTT	CASSYDSSNQPQHF
TRBV4-3	TRBJ2-5	.	.	TGCGCCAGCAGCCCCGCAACAGGGAAGACCCAGTACTTC	CASSPATGKTQYF
TRBV5-1	TRBJ2-2	.	.	TGCGCCAGCAGCTTGGGTACTTTAATGCAGGGGAACACCGGGGAGCTGTTTTTT	CASSLGTLMQGNTGELFF
TRBV25-1	TRBJ1-3	TRBD1	.	TGTGCCAGCAGTGGTGGCAGGGGGCTCTGGTTCGCCCGAAACACCATATATTTT	CASSGGRGLWFARNTIYF
TRBV7-2	TRBJ2-1	.	once	TGTGCCAGCAGCTTCGGAGGCGGAGGTTCCTACAATGAGCAGTTCTTC	CASSFGGGGSYNEQFF
TRBV29-1	TRBJ2-3	.	.	TGCAGCATAACATTAGATACGCAGTATTTT	CSITLDTQYF
TRBV27	TRBJ2-7	.	.	TGTGCCAGCAGTTTCCGTAGTGGGGGGATGTACGAGCAGTACTTC	CASSFRSGGMYEQYF
TRBV7-6	TRBJ2-7	.	.	TGTGCCAGCAGCTTAGATTCAGGTTACGAGCAGTACTTC	CASSLDSGYEQYF
TRBV27	TRBJ2-3	TRBD2	.	TGTGCCAGCAGTTTATCGTCTGGACTAGCGGGAGAGGATACGCAGTATTTT	CASSLSSGLAGEDTQYF
TRBV19	TRBJ1-2	TRBD1	.	TGTGCCAGTACCCTATCCCCGACAGGGCCCGCGGCTAACTATGGCTACACCTTC	CASTLSPTGPAANYGYTF
TRBV7-6	TRBJ2-7	.	.	TGTGCCAGCAGCTTAGTCGCCGGGACGCAGGGGTCCTACGAGCAGTACTTC	CASSLVAGTQGSYEQYF
TRBV10-1	TRBJ2-2	.	once	TGCGCCAGCAGTGCCTTGACGACAGCGAACACCGGGGAGCTGTTTTTT	CASSALTTANTGELFF
TRBV4-3	TRBJ1-6	.	few	TGCGCCAGCAGCCAACTGCGGGCCGGAAATTCACCCCTCCACTTT	CASSQLRAGNSPLHF
TRBV4-1	TRBJ1-4	.	.	TGCGCCAGCAGCCAAGAATCGGGGGTTTGGGAAAAACTGTTTTTT	CASSQESGVWEKLFF
TRBV4-1	TRBJ1-4	.	few	TGCGCCAGCAGCCAGAGCTTGACAGCAACTAATGAAAAACTGTTTTTT	CASSQSLTATNEKLFF
TRBV2	TRBJ2-1	TRBD2	.	TGTGCCACCTTAGCGGGAGGAACGTCCGACAATGAGCAGTTCTTC	CATLAGGTSDNEQFF
TRBV5-6	TRBJ2-7	TRBD2	few	TGTGCCAGCAGCTTGGGGACTAGTACCTACGAGCAGTACTTC	CASSLGTSTYEQYF
TRBV6-1	TRBJ1-3	.	.	TGTGCCAGCAGTGAAGCGCGGGGCCGAAACACCATATATTTT	CASSEARGRNTIYF
TRBV5-1	TRBJ2-3	.	.	TGCGCCAGCAGCTTGGCCAAACAGGGCTGGGGAGATACGCAGTATTTT	CASSLAKQGWGDTQYF
TRBV7-5	TRBJ2-7	.	.	TGTGCCAGAAGCTTATGGAGCTGGAGACAGGGTAACTACGAGCAGTACTTC	CARSLWSWRQGNYEQYF
TRBV5-4	TRBJ2-7	TRBD1	.	TGTGCCAGCAGCTTGGCCGTAGGGGGCGGAGGTTACGAGCAGTACTTC	CASSLAVGGGGYEQYF
TRBV7-9	TRBJ2-7	.	.	TGTGCCAGCAGAGGGACTCATTCCTACGAGCAGTACTTC	CASRGTHSYEQYF
TRBV4-2	TRBJ1-1	.	few	TGTGCCAGCAGCCAAGTAGATCGGGGATTGAACACTGAAGCTTTCTTT	CASSQVDRGLNTEAFF
TRBV7-9	TRBJ2-5	.	once	TGTGCCAGCAGCTTTCTTTTCAGGGGGGCCCAGTACTTC	CASSFLFRGAQYF
TRBV28	TRBJ1-5	TRBD1	.	TGTGCCAGCAGGCCGGGGACAGGCTATAGCAATCAGCCCCAGCATTTT	CASRPGTGYSNQPQHF